These 21 T cell receptor beta chains share one sample of origin, sequenced in a study of T cell responses to AZD1222 COVID-19 vaccine (dated by TCRdb to the early 2020s). The library was prepared using the immunoSEQ multiplex PCR assay. TCRdb stores this immuneACCESS table with in-frame sequences only. Part of the clones is absent; in the studies checked, under half of the shortfall reflects unresolved V genes, and no reason is known for the rest. The sample includes about 150,000 clones, with 80% to 90% observed a single time. Roughly 9.7% of the sample goes to the ten largest clones. The sample's time point, from its label and the paper: about 28 days (+/-7) after the second vaccine dose. The sequenced sample was peripheral blood, obtained 28 days after the second AZD1222 dose. These TCRs come from an adult who received the AZD1222 COVID-19 vaccine.

The chain joins TRBV18 to TRBJ2-7; possible D gene TRBD2, 5 bases. The germline V and J ends were trimmed by 0 bases and 2 bases, with 8 bases remaining between them. CDR1 is KGHSH and CDR2 is LQKENI in the germline V gene. This CDR3 comprises 14 residues. CDR3 in DNA: TGTGCCAGCTCACCACCGCAAGCGGCCTACGAGCAGTACTTC. This encodes CASSPPQAAYEQYF.

The gene calls are TRBV21-1 and TRBJ1-2. TRBV21-1 is assigned pseudogene status. The CDR3 loop spans 11 amino acids. The CDR3 DNA sequence: TGTGCCAGCACCATAGGGTACGGCTACACCTTC. This codes for CASTIGYGYTF.

In this sample, this clone turned up a few times. The CDR3 loop reads CASSSGARTEAFF. The CDR3 bases are TGCGCCAGCAGCTCAGGGGCAAGGACTGAAGCTTTCTTT. This chain joins TRBV5-1 and TRBJ1-1; D may be TRBD1 (6 bases). The CDR3 runs 13 residues. Per the germline V gene, CDR1 is SGHRS and CDR2 is YFSETQ. The ends were cut back, 3 bases at V and 5 bases at J, with 11 bases in the middle.

V is TRBV5-4 and J is TRBJ2-3; 7 positions agree with TRBD1. With 2 bases clipped from V and 4 bases from J, the junction kept 7 bases outside the gene matches. The CDR3 is 15 amino acids. The germline V gene encodes CDR1 SGHNT and CDR2 YYREEE (reference sequence). The DNA for the CDR3 is TGTGCCAGCAGCTTAGTCTCAGGGGGATCAGATACGCAGTATTTT. It yields the protein CASSLVSGGSDTQYF.

This clone was counted only a few times. V is TRBV5-8 and J is TRBJ1-6, with TRBD1 matching 7 bases. CDR1 SGHTS and CDR2 YDEGEE come from the germline V gene. There are 16 residues in the CDR3. V lost 2 bases, J lost 10 bases, and 12 bases stayed unmatched. CDR3 residues: CASSLHRQGGRSPLHF. The CDR3, as DNA: TGTGCCAGCAGCTTACACAGGCAGGGGGGACGGTCACCCCTCCACTTT.

V gene TRBV28 combines with J gene TRBJ1-1, with D maybe TRBD1 (6 bases). The CDR3 totals 11 residues. The germline CDR1 and CDR2 sequences are MDHEN and SYDVKM. Trimming removed 3 bases from V and 11 bases from J, with 10 bases in between. CDR3 residues: CASSFRGTAFF. In DNA form, the CDR3 reads TGTGCCAGCAGTTTCAGGGGAACGGCTTTCTTT.

The CDR3 spells CASSLDRVTGELFF. CDR3 in DNA: TGTGCCAGCAGCCTCGACAGGGTCACCGGGGAGCTGTTTTTT. The V call is TRBV7-8, the J call TRBJ2-2; TRBD1 aligns across 7 bases. CDR1 is SGHVS and CDR2 is FQNEAQ in the germline V gene. There are 14 residues in the CDR3. The V and J ends lost 5 bases and 4 bases, in that order; junction bases with no gene match: 4. Full variable domain (missing parts from reference TRBV7-8 and TRBJ2-2): GAGVSQSPRYKVAKRGQDVALRCDPISGHVSLFWYQQALGQGPEFLTYFQNEAQLDKSGLPSDRFFAERPEGSVSTLKIQRTQQEDSAVYLCASSLDRVTGELFFGEGSRLTVL.

V is TRBV28 and J is TRBJ2-7; 13 bases line up with TRBD2. V shed 5 bases and J 2 bases; nucleotides not matched to a gene: 6. CDR1 and CDR2 from the germline V gene are MDHEN and SYDVKM. The CDR3 loop spans 16 amino acids. The CDR3 DNA reads TGTGCCAGCAGTCTAGGAGGGACTAGCGGGACCTACGAGCAGTACTTC. Protein sequence: CASSLGGTSGTYEQYF.

The chain combines TRBV5-1 with TRBJ1-1; a possible D gene is TRBD1 (6 bases). The ends were cut back, 1 base at V and 7 bases at J, with 14 bases in the middle. Per germline, CDR1 SGHRS and CDR2 YFSETQ. The CDR3 consists of 14 residues. The CDR3, as DNA: TGCGCCAGCAGCTTGATAGGGGGAATGGATGAAGCTTTCTTT. Amino acids: CASSLIGGMDEAFF.

This clone was seen a few times. The V gene is TRBV5-1, the J gene TRBJ2-1, with D uncertain. CDR3 length: 13 amino acids. Germline V lookup: CDR1 SGHRS, CDR2 YFSETQ. Trimming stripped 4 bases from V and 6 bases from J, with 11 bases between. The CDR3 nucleotides read TGCGCCAGCAGCATACTGTGGGGCAATGAGCAGTTCTTC. It is translated as CASSILWGNEQFF.

The CDR3 sequence is CASSQDYRTLGEQYF. CDR3 coding DNA: TGTGCCAGCAGCCAAGACTACAGAACCCTAGGGGAGCAGTACTTC. V and J are TRBV3-1 (or the pseudogene TRBV3-2) and TRBJ2-7; D gene ambiguous. The CDR3 sequence is 15 residues long. V dropped 0 bases and J dropped 7 bases, with 16 bases sitting between them. CDR1 and CDR2 (germline): LGHDT, YNNKEL (reference sequence).

This chain links TRBV28 with TRBJ1-1; D not resolved. The CDR3 totals 15 residues. Germline V lookup: CDR1 MDHEN, CDR2 SYDVKM. Trimming took off 0 bases at V and 1 base at J, with 9 bases between the two ends. The CDR3 spells CASSLWGPTNTEAFF. Written as DNA, the CDR3 is TGTGCCAGCAGTTTATGGGGCCCGACGAACACTGAAGCTTTCTTT.

This clone was seen a single time. The chain joins TRBV28 to TRBJ2-3, with a tentative D call TRBD2 (7 bases). The V gene's germline CDR1 is MDHEN and CDR2 SYDVKM. CDR3 length: 17 amino acids. With 5 bases removed from V and 1 base from J, the gap between germline ends came to 19 bases. The CDR3 bases are TGTGCCAGCAGTCGGGGAGGGGGTTCCTCTGGCACAGATACGCAGTATTTT. Translated: CASSRGGGSSGTDTQYF.

The chain recombines TRBV18 with TRBJ1-1; no clear D gene. This CDR3 comprises 15 residues. Germline CDR1 and CDR2: KGHSH and LQKENI. V dropped 4 bases and J dropped 3 bases, with 15 bases sitting between them. The CDR3 loop reads CASSRTEGVDTEAFF. The CDR3 bases are TGTGCCAGCTCACGCACGGAGGGAGTGGACACTGAAGCTTTCTTT.

V and J are TRBV20-1 and TRBJ1-2; D possibly corresponds to TRBD1 (5 bases). Germline V gene data show CDR1 as DFQATT and CDR2 as SNEGSKA (reference sequence). V was clipped by 3 bases and J by 5 bases, with 13 bases between them. The length of the CDR3 is 13 residues. The CDR3 here is CSASHMGGYGYTF. DNA for the CDR3: TGCAGTGCTAGTCACATGGGGGGTTATGGCTACACCTTC.

The rearrangement links TRBV18 to TRBJ1-1, with 7 nucleotides matching TRBD1. CDR3 length: 14 residues. Germline CDR1 is KGHSH and CDR2 is LQKENI. With 4 bases clipped from V and 3 bases from J, the junction kept 5 bases outside the gene matches. The CDR3 DNA is TGTGCCAGCTCACGGACAGGACGGGACACTGAAGCTTTCTTT. Protein product: CASSRTGRDTEAFF. The full variable domain, with the rest looked up from reference TRBV18 and TRBJ1-1, is NAGVMQNPRHLVRRRGQEARLRCSPMKGHSHVYWYRQLPEEGLKFMVYLQKENIIDESGMPKERFSAEFPKEGPSILRIQQVVRGDSAAYFCASSRTGRDTEAFFGQGTRLTVV.

This clone was observed a few times. The gene calls are TRBV6-2 or TRBV6-3 and TRBJ2-2; 9 bases agree with TRBD2. The CDR3 is made up of 15 amino acids. V was pared by 3 bases and J by 5 bases, with 4 bases of the junction left unmatched. Germline V gene data show CDR1 as MNHEY and CDR2 as SVGEGT. The CDR3 protein is CASSYGLAGTGELFF. The CDR3 coding sequence is TGTGCCAGCAGTTATGGGCTAGCGGGAACCGGGGAGCTGTTTTTT.

The chain combines TRBV6-2 or TRBV6-3 with TRBJ2-7; D is tentatively TRBD1 or TRBD2 (5 bases each). V shed 6 bases and J shed 9 bases, with 15 bases lying between them. Germline V CDR1 and CDR2: MNHEY, SVGEGT. The CDR3 totals 12 residues. In nucleotides, the CDR3 is TGTGCCAGCAGCCTCGGGGCGGTGGGGCAGTACTTC. Protein product: CASSLGAVGQYF.

The chain couples TRBV11-2 to TRBJ2-7, with D possibly matching TRBD1 (6 bases). The CDR3 has 16 amino acids. V lost 1 base and J 2 bases, leaving 15 bases between the germline ends. CDR1 SGHAT and CDR2 FQNNGV come from the germline V gene. The CDR3 DNA follows: TGTGCCAGCAGCTTAGTCCAGGGGAGAGGAACCTACGAGCAGTACTTC. Protein: CASSLVQGRGTYEQYF.

This chain connects TRBV7-2 to TRBJ2-7; the D gene is possibly TRBD1 (5 bases). The CDR3 totals 15 residues. Germline V lookup: CDR1 SGHTA, CDR2 FQGNSA. Trimming cost V 0 bases and J 3 bases, with 12 bases left between them. CDR3 sequence reads: CASSLALTANYEQYF. The DNA for the CDR3 is TGTGCCAGCAGCTTAGCTTTGACAGCTAACTACGAGCAGTACTTC.

The V call is TRBV19, the J call TRBJ2-2; perhaps D is TRBD1 or TRBD2 (5 bases each). CDR3 size: 13 residues. The germline CDR1 and CDR2 sequences are LNHDA and SQIVND (reference sequence). The germline V and J ends were trimmed by 3 bases and 6 bases, with 8 bases remaining between them. The CDR3 sequence: CASSIMGAGELFF. The DNA for the CDR3 is TGTGCCAGTAGTATTATGGGGGCCGGGGAGCTGTTTTTT.